Reported below is one TCR beta chain. Its target antigen remains unknown. No base-level quality is on record; no much larger clone is a single base apart. The patients picked for sequencing were ones in whom flow cytometry had shown an expansion of CD8+CD57+ cells. Every patient had severe acquired aplastic anemia, diagnosed using the International Study of Aplastic Anemia and Agranulocytosis and Camitta criteria. Patients had received no therapy at the time of blood sampling. In this study, sorted CD4+ and CD8+ T cells from the blood of healthy subjects and of severe aplastic anemia patients had their TCR repertoires deep-sequenced. Patients were enrolled in the USA under clinicaltrials.gov protocols 00001620, 01623167, 00001397, 00071045, 00081523 and 00961064. Ficoll-Paque density gradient centrifugation was used to isolate peripheral blood mononuclear cells. Before DNA extraction, CD4+ and CD8+ T cells were sorted by FACS or by magnetic beads.

This entry is derived from a study of CD8+CD57+ T cells in acquired aplastic anemia (dated by TCRdb to about 2018). Study-level background: DNA extracted from sorted CD4+ and CD8+ cells had a mean of roughly 3 ug, with a range of 0.2 to 27.4 ug. CD8+CD57+ expansion was defined as a frequency above the mean frequency observed in healthy subjects. What the research found in general, with its limitations: About 29 CD8+ CDR3 sequences were found to be shared between patients and controls, but these sequences appeared to be highly expressed in patients and within the immunodominant clones of the patients. No significant difference in CD8+ Simpson's diversity was found between patients and healthy controls (P=0.060).

Genomic DNA served as template for TCR beta VDJ combination and CDR3 sequence profiling. An Illumina HiSeq 2000 was the platform used for TCR repertoire sequencing. The authors' analysis ran thus. TRBV/TRBJ rearrangement plots, CDR3 size and DJ length profiles, and Simpson's diversity index were used to assess repertoires. The immunodominant clone was defined as the most abundant DNA sequence in deep sequencing data. CDR3 amino acid sequences were checked for sharing across subjects and were also compared against the VDJdb database and published repertoires. The raw public data were reprocessed by TCRdb itself: fastp quality trimming at Q25, MiXCR clonotype calling, in-frame beta chains only. Each CDR3 protein gets just one entry, which takes the most common genes and DNA from the rows behind it. The V and J calls reflect TCRdb's pipeline rather than the authors' work. This sample holds about 250,000 distinct CDR3 sequences; around 43% were observed only once. 6.5% to 8% of the sample lies in the top ten.

Ends trimmed: V by 3 bases, J by 9 bases; bases unmatched to a gene: 4. The CDR3 sequence holds 15 residues, the cysteine and phenylalanine included. CDR3 DNA is the only sequence kept; it has 45 bases, read in frame from the first base. The sequencing input was sorted CD4+, CD8+, or CD8+CD57+ T cells (not recorded which) from PBMCs. This TCR derives from a human donor with aplastic anemia. Here the chain combines TRBV12-3 or TRBV12-4 and TRBJ1-6; a stretch of 11 junction bases matches TRBD1. The DNA is as follows: TGTGCCAGCAGTTTTAGGGACAGGGGGGGTTCACCCCTCCACTTT. Its translation reads: CASSFRDRGGSPLHF.